The TCR beta chain described here comes from a study of Ad26.COV2.S vaccination and SARS-CoV-2 variants (dated by TCRdb to the early 2020s). About the full investigation: Vaccine-arm donors were drawn from COV1001, a multicentre, randomized, double-blind, placebo-controlled phase I-IIa trial of Ad26.COV2.S in healthy adults. Ad26.COV2.S was administered intramuscularly at a dose of 5x10^10 or 1x10^11 viral particles, either as one shot or as two shots given 56 days apart. Blinding of investigators to trial group allocation was maintained during experiments and outcome assessment. The specificity and breadth of SARS-CoV-2-reactive T cell receptors after Ad26.COV2.S vaccination were assessed by TCRbeta repertoire sequencing. The TCR-sequenced set comprised approximately 30 samples: about 19 Ad26.COV2.S vaccine recipients, 5 placebo recipients and 8 SARS-CoV-2 convalescent individuals. Participants in the trial were split at random into five groups of five each, receiving low-dose or high-dose Ad26.COV2.S once or twice, or else placebo on both occasions.

The treatment or condition label on this specimen signifies: about 20 received Ad26.COV2.S at low or high dose, single or two shots; 5 received placebo; per-sample allocation not given. Repertoires of vaccine and placebo recipients were sequenced from samples collected on day 63 after the first injection. Between 29 July and 7 August 2020, Cohort 1b enrolled 25 adults aged 18-55 years at one site in Boston, USA. Ad26.COV2.S was a replication-incompetent adenovirus type 26 vector that expressed a prefusion-stabilized SARS-CoV-2 spike protein derived from the original Wuhan strain. Details on this clone: It has no known antigen specificity. No base quality information exists; no much larger clone differs at one position.

On the study overall, not on this receptor specifically: Comparing responses between vaccine doses or regimens was not something the study was powered to do. Vaccine and placebo recipients had comparable non-spike TCR breadth, which fits with the vaccine containing only spike. Ad26.COV2.S recipients had higher spike-specific TCR breadth than placebo recipients (P = 0.0014). The authors noted that the TCR breadth and depth analyses may have underestimated total T cell responses. Substantial breadth of spike-specific CD8+ and CD4+ T cell responses was reported after vaccination.

The immunoSEQ Assay was used to sequence TCRbeta CDR3 regions. After extraction, genomic DNA underwent amplification by bias-controlled multiplex PCR, followed by high-throughput sequencing. Concerning the study's data processing: To quantify the absolute abundance of every unique TCRbeta CDR3 region, sequences were collapsed and filtered. T cell fraction was estimated by normalizing TCRbeta template counts to usable DNA, with usable DNA measured through amplification of reference genes found in all nucleated cells. Repertoire TCRs were annotated as SARS-CoV-2-specific when V gene, CDR3 amino acid sequence and J gene were exactly matched to a known reactive TCR set. The reference SARS-CoV-2 TCR set was obtained from MIRA and was filtered for enrichment in COVID-19-positive ImmuneCODE repertoires, whereby public or cross-reactive TCRs were removed. Based on the MIRA antigens, annotated TCRs were further analysed at the level of specific ORF or position within ORF. Breadth was defined as the number of annotated unique rearrangements divided by the total number of unique productive rearrangements, and depth was defined as the summed frequency of the annotated unique rearrangements. Two-sided Wilcoxon rank-sum tests were applied when comparing TCR breadth between groups. What TCRdb holds here is the immuneACCESS table cut down to in-frame rearrangements. Part of the clones is not present; checked against another copy, under half of the missing clones reflect an unresolved V gene, and the others are unexplained. Clonal size and the V and J genes are those of that table, whereas D and trimming came from the DNA. The sample table records about 250,000 clones; approximately 89% of these occur just once. About 3.1% of the sample belongs to the ten largest clones.

The receptor was isolated from a person between 18 and 65 years old who received the Ad26.COV2.S COVID-19 vaccine or a placebo. Material: peripheral blood, obtained in a trial of Ad26.COV2.S vaccine versus placebo.

The sequenced DNA: TGTGCCAGCAGCTTTCAAGACAATGAGCAGTTCTTC. Its protein reads: CASSFQDNEQFF. The sequence joins TRBV5-6 to TRBJ2-1, with the D segment identity uncertain. From its cysteine to its phenylalanine, the CDR3 spans 12 amino acids. Just the 36-base CDR3 DNA is kept, in frame starting at base 1. Cut back by 2 bases and 5 bases, the V and J ends lie 5 bases apart. The CDR1 and CDR2 encoded by the germline V gene are SGHDT and YYEEEE. With the rest looked up from the reference TRBV5-6 and TRBJ2-1 genes rather than sequenced, the full variable domain is DAGVTQSPTHLIKTRGQQVTLRCSPKSGHDTVSWYQQALGQGPQFIFQYYEEEERQRGNFPDRFSGHQFPNYSSELNVNALLLGDSALYLCASSFQDNEQFFGPGTRLTVL.